This T cell receptor (beta chain) was sequenced during a study of CD8 T cell repertoires and HIV-1 epitope variants. In the study overall: T cells were stimulated with Twenty-five Gag and Nef peptides separately. Tested: three Gag epitope families, Nef HW9 and YT9. Controls included no peptide, Ebola AY9 epitope, and a CMV, EBV, flu pool. Points from the study as a whole: Most of the nine antigen-specific clonotypes appeared cross-reactive to autologous or escape variants.

Libraries were prepared by immunoSEQ multiplex PCR; TCRdb keeps only in-frame clonotypes and omits some of them. Here the sample spans more than 85,000 clones, 70% to 75% being singletons. With respect to this clone: Its specificity is unknown.

The CDR3 extends over 13 amino acids. V gave up 5 bases and J gave up 4 bases, with 12 bases separating them. Germline V gene sequence: CDR1 SGHTA, CDR2 FQGNSA. Material for sequencing was uncultured baseline CD8+ T cells from peripheral blood mononuclear cells (PBMCs). The source of this sequence is a male donor with HIV. This rearrangement joins TRBV7-2 to TRBJ2-7, with D maybe TRBD1 (5 bases). In nucleotides, the CDR3 is TGTGCCAGCAGCCGGGTGCAGGGTTACGAGCAGTACTTC. Its translation is CASSRVQGYEQYF.